This record covers a single TCR beta chain. What it binds is unknown. This sample was taken from a study of T cells in Graves' hyperthyroidism and ophthalmopathy. Diagnoses used clinical symptoms, serum thyroxine and TRAb, thyroid ultrasound and orbital computed tomography. Study-wide points: Most clonotypes that expanded in the thyroid above 0.001 also showed up in blood.

RNA transcripts served as the template for amplifying TCR beta CDR3 regions. TCR CDR3 regions were first amplified by RT-PCR with HTBI primers. TCRdb processed the multiplex PCR reads anew with MiXCR; each CDR3 protein has one entry. The sample has about half a million distinct CDR3 sequences, roughly 25% seen once; the top ten hold around 11%. This CDR3 spans 13 amino acids. The V end lost 4 bases, the J end lost 8 bases, and 15 bases lay between the germline ends. Germline CDR1 reads SGHRS; CDR2 reads YFSETQ. The chain combines TRBV5-1 with TRBJ1-1; tentatively, D is TRBD1 (6 bases). The source material was blood. This clonotype was sampled from a woman aged 25 to 39 with Graves' ophthalmopathy. The CDR3: CASSRLSGTEAFF. The CDR3 coding sequence is TGCGCCAGCAGCAGACTTTCCGGGACAGAAGCTTTCTTT.